This entry lists 4 T cell receptor beta chains sequenced from one sample in a study of graft-versus-host responses after intestinal transplantation. Generated by immunoSEQ multiplex PCR, the TCRdb table keeps only in-frame clones and is missing some. Counted here are around 6,400 clones, 20% to 30% occurring once; the ten biggest clones make up approximately 4.5%. The specimen comprised alloreactive CD4+ T cells from a mixed lymphocyte reaction culture, sampled before intestinal transplant. Subset noted: CFSE-low proliferating T cells sorted from roughly 6-day pre-transplant mixed lymphocyte reaction (GvH or HvG direction). These receptors were taken from a human patient who received an intestinal transplant.

V and J are TRBV5-1 and TRBJ2-3, with 13 bases lining up with TRBD2. Germline V CDR1 and CDR2: SGHRS, YFSETQ. The CDR3 is 16 residues long. V lost 1 base to trimming and J lost 10 bases; unmatched junction nucleotides: 9. CDR3 loop: CASSLSGLAGPGPQYF. The CDR3 DNA is TGCGCCAGCAGCTTGTCGGGACTAGCGGGACCTGGTCCGCAGTATTTT. The variable domain in full, with the rest retrieved from reference TRBV5-1 and TRBJ2-3, is KAGVTQTPRYLIKTRGQQVTLSCSPISGHRSVSWYQQTPGQGLQFLFEYFSETQRNKGNFPGRFSGRQFSNSRSEMNVSTLELGDSALYLCASSLSGLAGPGPQYFGPGTRLTVL.

This chain uses TRBV30 with TRBJ1-5; a weak D match, TRBD1 (5 bases). This CDR3 has 14 amino acids. CDR1 is GTSNPN and CDR2 is SVGIG in the germline V gene (reference sequence). Between the trimmed V and J ends, which lost 1 base and 6 bases, there was a span of 13 bases. The CDR3 DNA reads TGTGCCTGGAGTGCGACGGGGCTTGGTCAGCCCCAGCATTTT. This encodes CAWSATGLGQPQHF.

This clone was observed a few times. V and J are TRBV11-2 and TRBJ1-4; 7 bases are shared with TRBD1. CDR1 and CDR2 from the germline V gene are SGHAT and FQNNGV. This CDR3 has 17 residues. V dropped 7 bases and J dropped 0; count of bases not matched to a gene: 11. The CDR3 coding sequence is TGTGCCAGCATCCTCTGGGGGACAGTTACAACTAATGAAAAACTGTTTTTT. It codes for CASILWGTVTTNEKLFF.

The V gene is TRBV7-9, the J gene TRBJ2-3; D unresolved. This CDR3 has 11 amino acids. Per germline, CDR1 SEHNR and CDR2 FQNEAQ (reference sequence). The V gene lost 4 bases and the J gene lost 2 bases, with 1 base spanning the gap. CDR3 DNA sequence: TGTGCCAGCAGCTCCACAGATACGCAGTATTTT. Translating gives CASSSTDTQYF.